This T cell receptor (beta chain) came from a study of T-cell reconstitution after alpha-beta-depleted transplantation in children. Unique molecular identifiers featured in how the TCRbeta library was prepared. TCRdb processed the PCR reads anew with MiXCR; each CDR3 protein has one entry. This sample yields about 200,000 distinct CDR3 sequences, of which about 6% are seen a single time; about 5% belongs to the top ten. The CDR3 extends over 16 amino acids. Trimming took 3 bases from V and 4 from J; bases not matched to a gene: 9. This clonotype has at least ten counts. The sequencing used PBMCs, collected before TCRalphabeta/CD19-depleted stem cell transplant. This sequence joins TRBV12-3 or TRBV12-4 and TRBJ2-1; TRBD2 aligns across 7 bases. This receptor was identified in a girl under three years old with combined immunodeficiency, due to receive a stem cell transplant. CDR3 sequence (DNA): TGTGCCAGCAGTTTCCTTTTGCGAGCGGGGTACAATGAGCAGTTCTTC. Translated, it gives CASSFLLRAGYNEQFF.